Below, 25 T cell receptor beta chains from the same sample are listed, as sequenced in a study of cytomegalovirus exposure and HLA in healthy donors. The PCR ran on 60 Vbeta and 13 Jbeta primers. Using immunoSEQ multiplex PCR, the repertoire was profiled, and TCRdb retains in-frame clones only, with some absent. Among fewer than 100,000 clones listed, about 74% were seen once. The specimen was PBMCs. Every receptor here comes from a man in his 60s in good health and CMV-seropositive.

This clone was recorded only once. The chain joins TRBV6-1 to TRBJ2-5, with D perhaps TRBD2 (7 bases). Per the germline V gene, CDR1 is MNHNS and CDR2 is SASEGT. The CDR3 is made up of 14 amino acids. The V end lost 5 bases, the J end lost 7 bases, and 17 bases lay between the germline ends. The CDR3 DNA reads TGTGCCAGCAGTTTACGGGGTAGGGGGGGGACCCAGTACTTC. It codes for CASSLRGRGGTQYF.

V and J are TRBV6-6 and TRBJ1-5; 7 bases are a match to TRBD1. Trimming at V came to 5 bases and at J to 4 bases, leaving 5 bases not matched to a gene. The germline gives CDR1 MNHNY, CDR2 SVGAGI (reference sequence). The CDR3 has 14 residues. The CDR3 region has the DNA TGTGCCAGCAGTCCCCGACAGGGTAATCAGCCCCAGCATTTT. This encodes CASSPRQGNQPQHF.

The rearrangement links TRBV7-2 to TRBJ1-5; TRBD1 is a possible D gene (5 bases). This CDR3 has 17 residues. Per germline, CDR1 SGHTA and CDR2 FQGNSA. Between the trimmed V and J ends, which lost 1 base and 0 bases, there was a span of 13 bases. CDR3 residues: CASSLVGTGYSNQPQHF. The CDR3 DNA follows: TGTGCCAGCAGCTTAGTTGGCACAGGCTATAGCAATCAGCCCCAGCATTTT.

This sequence joins TRBV11-2 and TRBJ2-4; 7 bases are a match to TRBD1. In germline, CDR1 is SGHAT, CDR2 FQNNGV. The CDR3 spans 14 residues. The J segment lost 4 bases and the V segment lost 6 bases, leaving 6 bases of the junction unmatched. The CDR3 DNA reads TGTGCCAGCAGACCCCGGGACAGTAAAAACATTCAGTACTTC. Translation: CASRPRDSKNIQYF.

The V gene is TRBV5-6, the J gene TRBJ2-3, with TRBD1 matching 7 bases. CDR3 size: 15 residues. V shed 1 base and J 5 bases; nucleotides not matched to a gene: 7. CDR1 and CDR2 (germline): SGHDT, YYEEEE. The CDR3 spells CASSLKQGRGDTQYF. In nucleotides, the CDR3 is TGTGCCAGCAGCTTGAAACAGGGGCGCGGAGATACGCAGTATTTT. The full variable domain, rest sourced from reference TRBV5-6 and TRBJ2-3, is DAGVTQSPTHLIKTRGQQVTLRCSPKSGHDTVSWYQQALGQGPQFIFQYYEEEERQRGNFPDRFSGHQFPNYSSELNVNALLLGDSALYLCASSLKQGRGDTQYFGPGTRLTVL.

The rearrangement joins TRBV18 to TRBJ2-3; 13 nucleotides match TRBD2. Germline-derived CDR1 and CDR2 are KGHSH and LQKENI. The ends lost 8 bases at V and 0 bases at J; junction bases unmatched: 2. The CDR3 extends over 15 amino acids. CDR3: CASKLAGGSTDTQYF. CDR3 sequence (DNA): TGTGCCAGCAAACTAGCGGGGGGGAGCACAGATACGCAGTATTTT.

This clone has more than one count but fewer than ten. The chain recombines TRBV7-2 with TRBJ1-2; 9 bases fit TRBD1. Germline loops: CDR1 SGHTA, CDR2 FQGNSA. This CDR3 spans 14 amino acids. The ends lost 3 bases at V and 4 bases at J; junction bases unmatched: 3. The CDR3 nucleotides read TGTGCCAGCAGCTTGACGACAGGGGGCTATGGCTACACCTTC. Its translation: CASSLTTGGYGYTF.

The gene calls are TRBV7-3 and TRBJ1-2; possible D gene TRBD1, 6 bases. The CDR3 runs to 13 residues. In germline, CDR1 is SGHTA, CDR2 FQGTGA. The V and J ends lost 6 bases and 7 bases respectively, with 15 bases between them. CDR3 sequence reads: CASSPRQEGGYTF. CDR3 nucleotide sequence: TGTGCCAGCAGTCCTAGACAGGAAGGTGGCTACACCTTC.

This clone was detected only once. This sequence joins TRBV19 and TRBJ2-1, with 15 bases that match TRBD2. V lost 3 bases and J lost 6; bases outside the gene matches: 6. The germline CDR1 and CDR2 sequences are LNHDA and SQIVND (reference sequence). This CDR3 is 17 amino acids long. The CDR3 is CASSISGLAGGPNEQFF. CDR3 DNA: TGTGCCAGTAGTATCTCGGGACTAGCGGGGGGTCCCAATGAGCAGTTCTTC.

The J gene is TRBJ2-7, the V gene TRBV7-9; D might be TRBD1 or TRBD2, each matching 5 bases. CDR1 is SEHNR and CDR2 is FQNEAQ in the germline V gene (reference sequence). With 5 bases removed from V and 3 bases from J, the gap between germline ends came to 17 bases. The CDR3 contains 15 residues. CDR3 nucleotide sequence: TGTGCCAGCAGCCTAGAGGGGAAAGGGGTCTACGAGCAGTACTTC. It encodes CASSLEGKGVYEQYF.

This CDR3 reads CSVRTAGNTIYF. CDR3 nucleotide sequence: TGCAGCGTTCGGACAGCTGGAAACACCATATATTTT. The chain joins TRBV29-1 to TRBJ1-3; weak D call: TRBD1 (6 bases). The V end was cut by 5 bases, the J end by 2 bases, with 7 bases between. The CDR3 totals 12 residues. From germline, CDR1 is SQVTM and CDR2 ANQGSEA.

The V call is TRBV27, the J call TRBJ1-3, with 7 nucleotides matching TRBD1. The CDR3 is 16 residues long. J was trimmed by 4 bases and V by 5 bases; bases with no gene match: 11. Germline V CDR1 and CDR2: MNHEY, SMNVEV (reference sequence). CDR3 sequence: CASSLRQGMSGNTIYF. CDR3 nucleotide sequence: TGTGCCAGCAGTCTCAGACAGGGAATGTCCGGAAACACCATATATTTT.

The gene calls are TRBV6-4 and TRBJ2-1, with 8 bases matching TRBD2. CDR1 is MRHNA and CDR2 is SNTAGT in the germline V gene. J gave up 4 bases and V 3 bases, and 5 bases lay outside the gene matches. This CDR3 is built from 15 residues. CDR3 in DNA: TGTGCCAGCAGTGAGAGGGCTAGCGGGTACAATGAGCAGTTCTTC. It encodes CASSERASGYNEQFF.

This clone appeared a few times. The chain uses TRBV10-3 and TRBJ2-2; the D is unclear. Trimming cost V 6 bases and J 2 bases, with 13 bases left between them. CDR1 is ENHRY, CDR2 SYGVKD, per germline. The CDR3 runs to 15 residues. CDR3 amino acids: CAISPRRANTGELFF. The CDR3 nucleotides read TGTGCCATCAGCCCTAGACGAGCAAACACCGGGGAGCTGTTTTTT.

V is TRBV7-9 and J is TRBJ2-7; no clear D gene. There are 18 residues in the CDR3. The germline CDR1 and CDR2 sequences are SEHNR and FQNEAQ (reference sequence). Trimming cost V 5 bases and J 3 bases, with 26 bases left between them. CDR3 nucleotides: TGTGCCAGCAGCCTCACCGAGGTTCCGGCTCATCGGTACTACGAGCAGTACTTC. It specifies CASSLTEVPAHRYYEQYF.

The CDR3 region is CASSPGLAREKLFF. In nucleotides, the CDR3 is TGTGCCAGCAGCCCCGGGTTGGCTAGAGAAAAACTGTTTTTT. The chain couples TRBV7-9 to TRBJ1-4; D call uncertain. This CDR3 region has 14 residues. Germline V gene data show CDR1 as SEHNR and CDR2 as FQNEAQ (reference sequence). Trimming took off 5 bases at V and 8 bases at J, with 15 bases between the two ends.

The chain is built from TRBV7-2 and TRBJ2-2, with D perhaps matching TRBD1 (6 bases). This CDR3 region has 15 residues. Germline CDR1 SGHTA, CDR2 FQGNSA. The V gene lost 3 bases and the J gene lost 3 bases, with 11 bases spanning the gap. CDR3 protein: CASSFRTVHTGELFF. The CDR3 DNA sequence: TGTGCCAGCAGCTTTAGGACAGTTCACACCGGGGAGCTGTTTTTT.

V is TRBV5-4 and J is TRBJ1-1; D may be TRBD1 (5 bases). Germline CDR1 SGHNT, CDR2 YYREEE (reference sequence). Trimming shortened V by 2 bases and J by 4 bases, and 9 bases separated the two germline ends. The CDR3 runs 13 residues. The CDR3 here is CASSLDSSTEAFF. In DNA form, the CDR3 reads TGTGCCAGCAGCTTAGACAGCAGCACTGAAGCTTTCTTT.

A single count supports this clone. As DNA, the CDR3 is TGTGCCAGCAGTGAATGGGGAATGGAAGGGGGCAGAGATGAAAAACTGTTTTTT. It translates to CASSEWGMEGGRDEKLFF. The chain is built from TRBV25-1 and TRBJ1-4; 7 bases line up with TRBD1. The CDR3 has 18 residues. Germline V gene sequence: CDR1 MGHDK, CDR2 SYGVNS. Unmatched junction bases numbered 14, after V lost 1 base and J lost 6 bases.

This clone was recorded a few times. V usage is TRBV7-6 and J usage is TRBJ2-2; TRBD1 matches at 7 bases. The V gene end was trimmed by 3 bases and the J gene end by 7 bases; junction bases not matched to a gene: 11. CDR1 and CDR2 from the germline V gene are SGHVS and FNYEAQ. This CDR3 has 16 residues. The CDR3 region is CASSLTGPGLGGELFF. The CDR3 nucleotides are TGTGCCAGCAGCTTGACAGGGCCGGGATTGGGCGGGGAGCTGTTTTTT.

The rearrangement links TRBV5-1 to TRBJ1-5; the match to TRBD1 covers 7 bases. This CDR3 is built from 14 residues. The ends lost 4 bases at V and 7 bases at J; junction bases unmatched: 8. Looked up from germline, CDR1 is SGHRS and CDR2 is YFSETQ. Here the CDR3 reads CASSPGQAGQPQHF. The DNA of the CDR3 is TGCGCCAGCAGCCCCGGACAGGCGGGGCAGCCCCAGCATTTT.

The J gene is TRBJ1-4, the V gene TRBV30, with TRBD1 identical over 9 bases. V lost 1 base, J lost 8 bases, and 8 bases stayed unmatched. The CDR3 consists of 15 residues. Germline V gene sequence: CDR1 GTSNPN, CDR2 SVGIG (reference sequence). The CDR3 nucleotides are TGTGCCTGGAGTGGCGGAGGGACAGGGCAGGAAAAACTGTTTTTT. Protein sequence: CAWSGGGTGQEKLFF.

This clone was detected only once. The V gene is TRBV9, the J gene TRBJ1-1; 8 positions match TRBD1. The CDR3 loop spans 13 amino acids. Germline V CDR1 and CDR2: SGDLS, YYNGEE. Losses at the gene ends were 4 bases for V and 7 bases for J; bases not matched to a gene: 6. CDR3 amino acids: CASSPRDRHEAFF. DNA for the CDR3: TGTGCCAGCAGCCCCCGGGACAGGCATGAAGCTTTCTTT.

This clone came up a few times. This chain links TRBV6-6 with TRBJ1-5; 9 bases agree with TRBD1. The CDR3 is 16 residues long. From germline, CDR1 is MNHNY and CDR2 SVGAGI (reference sequence). J lost 6 bases, V lost 6 bases, and 12 bases had no gene match. CDR3 nucleotide sequence: TGTGCCAGCAGCACCAGAGCCGGGACAGGGAGTCAGCCCCAGCATTTT. Amino acid sequence: CASSTRAGTGSQPQHF.

The chain uses TRBV5-1 and TRBJ1-2, with 9 bases fitting TRBD1. CDR3 size: 14 residues. The ends lost 4 bases at V and 5 bases at J; junction bases unmatched: 6. Germline V gene sequence: CDR1 SGHRS, CDR2 YFSETQ. This CDR3 reads CASSLQGADYGYTF. The CDR3 region has the DNA TGCGCCAGCAGCCTACAGGGGGCCGATTATGGCTACACCTTC. Full variable domain (remainder filled in from reference TRBV5-1 and TRBJ1-2): KAGVTQTPRYLIKTRGQQVTLSCSPISGHRSVSWYQQTPGQGLQFLFEYFSETQRNKGNFPGRFSGRQFSNSRSEMNVSTLELGDSALYLCASSLQGADYGYTFGSGTRLTVV.